This T cell receptor (beta chain) was retrieved from a study of regulatory T cells in long-lasting Graves disease. This clonotype was counted only a few times. Since a much larger clone is just one base distant, this may be a read error. CDR3 length equals 13 residues. Library construction for TCR beta used iRepertoire HTBI primers and Arm-PCR of CDR3 regions. TCRdb analysed the multiplex PCR reads with MiXCR anew, one entry per CDR3 protein. The sample contains fewer than 400,000 distinct CDR3 sequences, more than 20% of which appear only once. The time point: persistent/refractory GD, antithyroid drugs over 5 years with positive TRAb. The TCR library was made from RNA that had been extracted from PBMCs in TRIzol.

The rearrangement links TRBV12-3 or TRBV12-4 to TRBJ2-7, with TRBD2 as a possible D gene (5 bases). This material consisted of peripheral blood mononuclear cells (PBMCs), taken when the disease was refractory, from a patient treated with antithyroid drugs. This TCR was sampled from a female donor with Graves disease. CDR3 loop: CASSAPGDYEHYF. The CDR3 region has the DNA TGTGCCAGCAGTGCTCCGGGTGACTACGAGCACTACTTC.